What follows are 27 T cell receptor beta chains derived from one specimen sequenced in a study of T cells after yellow fever vaccination. TCRdb re-derived calls from the 5' RACE reads in MiXCR, one entry per CDR3 protein. The table has just over 300,000 distinct CDR3 sequences, 3% to 4.5% seen once. The material sequenced was PBMCs, taken on the day of the yellow fever booster vaccination. Receptors were obtained from a young man who received the YFV17D yellow fever vaccine.

The rearrangement links TRBV4-3 to TRBJ1-2; no reliable D call. Trimming took off 4 bases at V and 2 bases at J, with 20 bases between the two ends. This CDR3 spans 17 amino acids. In germline, CDR1 is LGHNA, CDR2 YSLEER. The chain's CDR3 is CASSPHIEGGGNYGYTF. The CDR3 DNA sequence: TGCGCCAGCAGCCCCCATATAGAGGGTGGTGGAAACTATGGCTACACCTTC.

To note about this clonotype: This may come from a read error, since a much larger clone is one base off. The chain is built from TRBV7-9 and TRBJ2-2, with D uncertain. Trimming removed 1 base from V and 7 bases from J, with 7 bases in between. Germline V gene sequence: CDR1 SEHNR, CDR2 FQNEAQ (reference sequence). The length of the CDR3 is 13 residues. The CDR3 region has the DNA TGTGCCAGCAGCTTAGAAATAATCGGGGAGCTGTTTTTT. Translating it yields CASSLEIIGELFF.

This clonotype was seen only a few times. The chain employs TRBV6-6 and TRBJ1-6; D uncertain. Germline loops: CDR1 MNHNY, CDR2 SVGAGI (reference sequence). Trimming cost V 4 bases and J 4 bases, with 11 bases left between them. CDR3 length: 15 residues. CDR3 protein: CASSSQQLYNSPLHF. The CDR3 DNA reads TGTGCCAGCAGTTCCCAGCAGTTGTATAATTCACCCCTCCACTTT.

This clonotype was detected many times. The rearrangement joins TRBV6-1 to TRBJ2-5; D may be TRBD1 (6 bases). Germline V gives CDR1 MNHNS, CDR2 SASEGT. The length of the CDR3 is 15 residues. V dropped 2 bases and J dropped 4 bases, with 14 bases sitting between them. CDR3 bases: TGTGCCAGCAGTGAAATGAGGGTAGGGGGAGAGACCCAGTACTTC. It yields the protein CASSEMRVGGETQYF.

This clonotype was observed at least ten times. This chain connects TRBV5-1 to TRBJ2-1; 7 bases agree with TRBD1. The junction had 7 bases not matched to a gene; V was cut back by 0 bases and J by 4 bases. The germline gives CDR1 SGHRS, CDR2 YFSETQ. The CDR3 is made up of 16 amino acids. The CDR3 coding sequence is TGCGCCAGCAGCTTGGTAGGGGGCGATGGGTACAATGAGCAGTTCTTC. Its translation is CASSLVGGDGYNEQFF.

This clonotype was seen at least ten times. The CDR3 DNA reads TGTGCCAGCAGTTTATCGGGGGCGCCGTCCTACGAGCAGTACTTC. It yields the protein CASSLSGAPSYEQYF. The rearrangement joins TRBV27 to TRBJ2-7; possible D gene TRBD1, 6 bases. Trimming cost V 0 bases and J 1 base, with 10 bases left between them. Germline V gene data show CDR1 as MNHEY and CDR2 as SMNVEV (reference sequence). CDR3 length: 15 amino acids.

This clonotype was detected a few times. The chain carries TRBV3-1 and TRBJ1-1; D uncertain. Trimming pared 1 base from V and 4 bases from J, leaving 7 bases between. Germline V lookup: CDR1 LGHDT, CDR2 YNNKEL (reference sequence). The CDR3 length is 13 residues. CDR3 region: CASSQARLTEAFF. The CDR3, as DNA: TGTGCCAGCAGCCAAGCGAGGCTCACTGAAGCTTTCTTT.

CDR3 region: CASSSQGGVGVLNSPLHF. CDR3 DNA: TGTGCCAGCAGTTCCCAGGGGGGGGTGGGGGTGCTGAATTCACCCCTCCACTTT. The chain carries TRBV12-3 or TRBV12-4 and TRBJ1-6, with 7 bases that match TRBD1. The CDR3 runs to 18 residues. After removal of 4 bases from V and 7 bases from J, the junction contained 16 bases not matched to a gene.

The V gene is TRBV18, the J gene TRBJ1-5; 7 bases match TRBD1. Per germline, CDR1 KGHSH and CDR2 LQKENI. The V segment lost 5 bases and the J segment 6 bases; nucleotides outside the gene matches: 4. This CDR3 spans 13 amino acids. The CDR3 nucleotides are TGTGCCAGCTCAGAGGGGGCGGGTCAGCCCCAGCATTTT. It translates to CASSEGAGQPQHF.

This clonotype was seen at least ten times. The chain combines TRBV7-3 with TRBJ2-1, with D maybe TRBD1 (5 bases). The CDR3 runs to 17 residues. CDR1 is SGHTA and CDR2 is FQGTGA in the germline V gene. V was cut by 2 bases and J by 8 bases, with 22 bases left in between. The CDR3 region is CASSLGIGRAGSHEQFF. In DNA, the CDR3 is TGTGCCAGCAGCTTAGGTATAGGCAGGGCAGGTTCGCATGAGCAGTTCTTC.

The table lists this clonotype with many counts. V and J are TRBV18 and TRBJ1-5; possibly TRBD1 for D (6 bases). The V end lost 5 bases, the J end lost 9 bases, and 11 bases lay between the germline ends. The CDR3 is made up of 12 amino acids. Germline CDR1 and CDR2: KGHSH and LQKENI. The CDR3 spells CASSDTGLPQHF. The DNA of the CDR3 is TGTGCCAGCTCAGATACAGGGCTGCCCCAGCATTTT.

This clonotype was found many times. The rearrangement uses TRBV7-2 and TRBJ1-5; no firm D call. Trimming stripped 2 bases from V and 9 bases from J, with 14 bases between. The CDR3 is 14 residues long. Looked up from germline, CDR1 is SGHTA and CDR2 is FQGNSA. The CDR3 loop is CASSLLEPGSPQHF. CDR3 nucleotides: TGTGCCAGCAGCTTACTGGAACCTGGATCGCCCCAGCATTTT.

This clonotype was seen more than once but under ten times. In DNA form, the CDR3 reads TGTGCCAGCGCGGGTCCCAACAGGGGGTCTCCCAATGAGCAGTTCTTC. Protein: CASAGPNRGSPNEQFF. The chain employs TRBV9 and TRBJ2-1; 8 nucleotides agree with TRBD1. Germline lookup yields CDR1 SGDLS and CDR2 YYNGEE. The CDR3 contains 16 residues. Unmatched junction bases numbered 15, after V lost 7 bases and J lost 6 bases.

This clonotype came up a few times. This rearrangement joins TRBV29-1 to TRBJ2-7; D gene uncertain. CDR1 SQVTM and CDR2 ANQGSEA come from the germline V gene. The germline V and J ends were trimmed by 3 bases and 3 bases, with 6 bases remaining between them. CDR3 length: 11 residues. The CDR3 DNA reads as TGCAGCGTTGATTGGGACTACGAGCAGTACTTC. This translates into CSVDWDYEQYF.

This clonotype has ten or more counts. This chain links TRBV5-1 with TRBJ2-7, with TRBD1 matching 7 bases. The germline gives CDR1 SGHRS, CDR2 YFSETQ. The ends lost 4 bases at V and 0 bases at J; junction bases unmatched: 7. The CDR3 has 15 amino acids. CDR3 loop: CASSQTGVNSYEQYF. In DNA form, the CDR3 reads TGCGCCAGCAGCCAAACAGGGGTTAACTCCTACGAGCAGTACTTC.

This clonotype occurred many times. The rearrangement joins TRBV4-3 to TRBJ2-7, with D possibly matching TRBD2 (6 bases). The CDR3 has 16 amino acids. CDR1 is LGHNA and CDR2 is YSLEER in the germline V gene. V was pared by 3 bases and J by 0 bases, with 15 bases between. The CDR3 DNA follows: TGCGCCAGCAGCCAGTACCTCGGGAGCAGCTCCTACGAGCAGTACTTC. This encodes CASSQYLGSSSYEQYF.

This clonotype was recorded at least ten times. V usage is TRBV7-9 and J usage is TRBJ2-5, with D perhaps being TRBD1 or TRBD2 (5 bases each). Germline assignment: CDR1 SEHNR and CDR2 FQNEAQ (reference sequence). Trimming removed 5 bases from V and 1 base from J, with 17 bases in between. The CDR3 consists of 16 residues. In nucleotides, the CDR3 is TGTGCCAGCAGCCCGGTGGGGGACGGATCCCAAGAGACCCAGTACTTC. Protein product: CASSPVGDGSQETQYF.

This clonotype has a handful of counts. The J gene is TRBJ2-2, the V gene TRBV5-1, with D perhaps TRBD2 (6 bases). CDR1 and CDR2 from the germline V gene are SGHRS and YFSETQ. V shed 3 bases and J shed 0 bases, with 9 bases lying between them. This CDR3 spans 15 amino acids. The CDR3, as DNA: TGCGCCAGCAGCTCGGGGGACTCGAACACCGGGGAGCTGTTTTTT. This encodes CASSSGDSNTGELFF.

The CDR3 bases are TGTGCCTGGAGTGTACTCACAGGTTCAAATTCACCCCTCCACTTT. This sequence encodes CAWSVLTGSNSPLHF. The V and J genes are TRBV30 and TRBJ1-6; possible D gene TRBD1, 5 bases. The CDR3 has 15 residues. Germline V gene sequence: CDR1 GTSNPN, CDR2 SVGIG (reference sequence). Between the trimmed V and J ends, which lost 0 bases and 7 bases, there was a span of 13 bases.

The table lists this clonotype with many counts. This chain links TRBV21-1 with TRBJ2-2; TRBD1 was called by the table and not checked on the DNA. TRBV21-1 is recorded as a pseudogene. The CDR3 is 18 amino acids. Written as DNA, the CDR3 is TGTGCCAGCAGGAAAAATGCCCGGGCCAGGGCCAACACCGGGGAGCTGTTTTTT. Amino acid sequence: CASRKNARARANTGELFF.

This clonotype has only a few counts. V gene TRBV6-2 or TRBV6-3 combines with J gene TRBJ2-5, with 12 bases matching TRBD2. CDR1 MNHEY and CDR2 SVGEGT come from the germline V gene. The CDR3 runs to 16 residues. V was clipped by 5 bases and J by 5 bases; unmatched bases: 9. The CDR3: CASSRGLAGHRETQYF. CDR3 nucleotides: TGTGCCAGCAGTCGAGGACTAGCGGGGCACCGGGAGACCCAGTACTTC.

This clonotype was recorded at least ten times. The V gene is TRBV4-2, the J gene TRBJ2-1; 9 positions match TRBD2. The CDR3 is 16 residues long. J gave up 2 bases and V 0 bases, and 2 bases lay outside the gene matches. CDR1 and CDR2 (germline): LGHNA, YNFKEQ. CDR3 nucleotide sequence: TGTGCCAGCAGCCAAGACGGCGGGGGGGCCTACAATGAGCAGTTCTTC. Encoded protein: CASSQDGGGAYNEQFF.

This clonotype was recorded at least ten times. This chain links TRBV7-9 with TRBJ1-1, with no clear D. The V and J ends lost 5 bases and 1 base respectively, with 5 bases between them. The CDR3 runs 12 residues. The V gene's germline CDR1 is SEHNR and CDR2 FQNEAQ (reference sequence). The CDR3 DNA sequence: TGTGCCAGCAGCCTTGAGAACACTGAAGCTTTCTTT. This encodes CASSLENTEAFF.

This clonotype was counted ten times or more. The chain recombines TRBV7-7 with TRBJ2-7; D perhaps matches TRBD2 (6 bases). Germline values: CDR1 SSHAT, CDR2 FNYEAQ (reference sequence). There are 13 residues in the CDR3. Here the CDR3 reads CASSPALGGEQYV. The CDR3 coding sequence is TGTGCTAGCAGCCCCGCTTTGGGGGGCGAGCAGTACGTC.

This clonotype was counted many times. The chain uses TRBV20-1 and TRBJ2-1, with D possibly TRBD2 on 6 matching bases. This CDR3 has 12 residues. Per germline, CDR1 DFQATT and CDR2 SNEGSKA (reference sequence). V gave up 0 bases and J gave up 10 bases, with 10 bases separating them. For the CDR3, the DNA is TGCAGTGCTAGAGATAGGAGGGTCGAGCAGTTCTTC. Translation gives CSARDRRVEQFF.

V and J are TRBV20-1 and TRBJ1-2; TRBD1 is a possible D gene (6 bases). The germline V gene has CDR1 DFQATT and CDR2 SNEGSKA (reference sequence). V dropped 6 bases and J dropped 0 bases, with 26 bases sitting between them. There are 18 residues in the CDR3. CDR3 amino acids: CSAGATGVNPRANYGYTF. For the CDR3, the DNA is TGCAGTGCGGGGGCCACCGGAGTCAACCCCCGAGCTAACTATGGCTACACCTTC.

This clonotype has just a few counts. The rearrangement joins TRBV6-1 to TRBJ1-6; D uncertain. Trimming pared 0 bases from V and 9 bases from J, leaving 18 bases between. CDR1 and CDR2 from the germline V gene are MNHNS and SASEGT. The CDR3 loop spans 17 amino acids. The CDR3 region is CASSEAFIKGPGSPLHF. The CDR3 nucleotides read TGTGCCAGCAGTGAAGCGTTCATTAAGGGTCCGGGTTCACCCCTCCACTTT.